This T cell receptor beta chain was sequenced for a study of radiotherapy plus CTLA-4 blockade in lung cancer. The wider study: Among enrolled patients, under 20% responded and 31% achieved disease control.

Produced via immunoSEQ multiplex PCR; TCRdb's table is partial and in-frame only. The table shows around 40,000 clones, with about 74% occurring only once. The sequence was obtained from a human donor with non-small cell lung cancer who had stable disease on radiotherapy plus ipilimumab. This sample comprised peripheral blood, obtained from a patient treated with radiotherapy plus ipilimumab.

In DNA form, the CDR3 reads TGTGCCAGCAGCGCAGCGGGGGGGCCCTACAATGAGCAGTTCTTC. Its protein is CASSAAGGPYNEQFF. This chain links TRBV11-3 with TRBJ2-1; 10 bases align to TRBD2. The CDR3 extends over 15 amino acids. V was pared by 5 bases and J by 2 bases, with 3 bases of the junction left unmatched. Germline V gene data show CDR1 as SGHNT and CDR2 as YENEEA.